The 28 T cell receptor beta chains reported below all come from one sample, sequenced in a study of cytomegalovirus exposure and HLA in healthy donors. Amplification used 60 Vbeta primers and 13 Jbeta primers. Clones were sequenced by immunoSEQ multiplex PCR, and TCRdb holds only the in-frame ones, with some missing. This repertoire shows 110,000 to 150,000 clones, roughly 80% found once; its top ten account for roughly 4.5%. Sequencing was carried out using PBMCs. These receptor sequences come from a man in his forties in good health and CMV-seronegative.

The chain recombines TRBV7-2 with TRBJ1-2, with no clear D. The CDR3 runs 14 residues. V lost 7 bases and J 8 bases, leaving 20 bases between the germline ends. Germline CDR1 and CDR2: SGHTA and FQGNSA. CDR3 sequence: CASNYSGQRGGYTF. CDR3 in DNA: TGTGCCAGCAACTACTCCGGGCAACGAGGGGGCTACACCTTC. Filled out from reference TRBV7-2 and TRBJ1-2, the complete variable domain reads GAGVSQSPSNKVTEKGKDVELRCDPISGHTALYWYRQSLGQGLEFLIYFQGNSAPDKSGLPSDRFSAERTGGSVSTLTIQRTQQEDSAVYLCASNYSGQRGGYTFGSGTRLTVV.

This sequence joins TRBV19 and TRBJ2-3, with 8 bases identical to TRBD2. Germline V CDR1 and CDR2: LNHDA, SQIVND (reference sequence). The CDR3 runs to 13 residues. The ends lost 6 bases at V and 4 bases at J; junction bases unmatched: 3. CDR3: CASRRRGADTQYF. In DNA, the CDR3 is TGTGCCAGTAGAAGGCGGGGGGCAGATACGCAGTATTTT.

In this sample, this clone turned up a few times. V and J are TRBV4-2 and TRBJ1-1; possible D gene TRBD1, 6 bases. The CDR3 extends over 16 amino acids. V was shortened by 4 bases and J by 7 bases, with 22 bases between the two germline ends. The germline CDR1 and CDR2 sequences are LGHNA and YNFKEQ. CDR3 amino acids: CASSRKETGWTDEAFF. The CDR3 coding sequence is TGTGCCAGCAGCCGAAAAGAGACGGGGTGGACAGATGAAGCTTTCTTT.

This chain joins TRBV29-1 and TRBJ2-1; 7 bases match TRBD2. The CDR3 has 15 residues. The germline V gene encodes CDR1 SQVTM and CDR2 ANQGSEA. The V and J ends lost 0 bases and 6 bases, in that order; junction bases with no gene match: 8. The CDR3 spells CSVEDPGWGGNEQFF. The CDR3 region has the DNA TGCAGCGTTGAAGATCCCGGGTGGGGGGGCAATGAGCAGTTCTTC.

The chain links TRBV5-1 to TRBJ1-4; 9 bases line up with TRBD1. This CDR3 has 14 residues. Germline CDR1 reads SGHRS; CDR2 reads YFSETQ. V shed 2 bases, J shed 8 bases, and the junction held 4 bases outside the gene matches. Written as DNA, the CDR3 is TGCGCCAGCAGCTTACAGGGGGCGACCGAAAAACTGTTTTTT. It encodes CASSLQGATEKLFF. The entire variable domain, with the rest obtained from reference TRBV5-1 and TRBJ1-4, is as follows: KAGVTQTPRYLIKTRGQQVTLSCSPISGHRSVSWYQQTPGQGLQFLFEYFSETQRNKGNFPGRFSGRQFSNSRSEMNVSTLELGDSALYLCASSLQGATEKLFFGSGTQLSVL.

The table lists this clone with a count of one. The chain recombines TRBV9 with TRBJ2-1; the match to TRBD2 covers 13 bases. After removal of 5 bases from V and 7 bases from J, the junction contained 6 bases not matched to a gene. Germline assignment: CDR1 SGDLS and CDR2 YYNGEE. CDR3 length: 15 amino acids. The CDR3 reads CASSGGLAGENEQFF. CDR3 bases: TGTGCCAGCAGTGGCGGACTAGCGGGGGAAAATGAGCAGTTCTTC.

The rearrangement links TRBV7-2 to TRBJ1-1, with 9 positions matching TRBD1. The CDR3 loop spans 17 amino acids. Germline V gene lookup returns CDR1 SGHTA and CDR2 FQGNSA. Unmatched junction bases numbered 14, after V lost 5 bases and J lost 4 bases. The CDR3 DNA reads TGTGCCAGCAGCCCCCGACCGGGACAGGGAAGAAGCACTGAAGCTTTCTTT. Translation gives CASSPRPGQGRSTEAFF.

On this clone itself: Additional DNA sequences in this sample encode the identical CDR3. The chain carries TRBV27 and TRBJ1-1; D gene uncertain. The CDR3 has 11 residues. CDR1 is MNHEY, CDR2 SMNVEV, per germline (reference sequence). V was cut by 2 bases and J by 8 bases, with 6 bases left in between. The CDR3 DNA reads TGTGCCAGCAGTTTAGGAGGAGAAGCTTTCTTT. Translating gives CASSLGGEAFF.

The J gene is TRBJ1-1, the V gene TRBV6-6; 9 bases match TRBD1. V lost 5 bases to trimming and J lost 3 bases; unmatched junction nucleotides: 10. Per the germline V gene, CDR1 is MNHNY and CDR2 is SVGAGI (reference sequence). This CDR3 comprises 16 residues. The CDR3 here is CASSRQLGQGDTEAFF. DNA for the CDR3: TGTGCCAGCAGTCGCCAATTGGGACAGGGTGACACTGAAGCTTTCTTT.

The CDR3 here is CASTRRDGEAAFF. The CDR3 DNA reads as TGTGCCAGCACTCGCCGCGACGGGGAAGCAGCTTTCTTT. This sequence joins TRBV27 and TRBJ1-1, with D uncertain. Germline CDR1 is MNHEY and CDR2 is SMNVEV (reference sequence). V was trimmed by 7 bases and J by 10 bases, leaving 19 bases between them. The CDR3 consists of 13 residues.

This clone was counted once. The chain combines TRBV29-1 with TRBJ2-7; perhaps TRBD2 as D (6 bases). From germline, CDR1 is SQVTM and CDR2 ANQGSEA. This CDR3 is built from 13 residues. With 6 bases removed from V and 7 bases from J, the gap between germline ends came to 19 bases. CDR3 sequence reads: CSVAGQGTGEQYF. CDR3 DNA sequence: TGCAGCGTGGCGGGGCAGGGAACGGGGGAGCAGTACTTC.

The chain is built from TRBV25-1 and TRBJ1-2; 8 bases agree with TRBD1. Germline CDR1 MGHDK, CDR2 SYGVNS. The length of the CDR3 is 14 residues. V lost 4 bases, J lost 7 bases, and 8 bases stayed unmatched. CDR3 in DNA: TGTGCCAGCAGTGGGACAGGGATAGAAGCTGGCTACACCTTC. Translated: CASSGTGIEAGYTF.

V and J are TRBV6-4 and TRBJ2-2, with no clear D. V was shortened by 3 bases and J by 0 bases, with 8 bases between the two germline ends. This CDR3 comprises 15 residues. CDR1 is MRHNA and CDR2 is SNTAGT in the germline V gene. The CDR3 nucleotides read TGTGCCAGCAGTGAATTCCTTGCGAACACCGGGGAGCTGTTTTTT. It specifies CASSEFLANTGELFF.

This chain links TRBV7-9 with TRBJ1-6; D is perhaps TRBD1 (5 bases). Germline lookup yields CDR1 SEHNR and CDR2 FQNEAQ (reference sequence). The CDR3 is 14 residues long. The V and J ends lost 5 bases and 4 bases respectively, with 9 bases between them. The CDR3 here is CASSTGGYNSPLHF. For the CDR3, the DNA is TGTGCCAGCAGCACCGGGGGTTATAATTCACCCCTCCACTTT.

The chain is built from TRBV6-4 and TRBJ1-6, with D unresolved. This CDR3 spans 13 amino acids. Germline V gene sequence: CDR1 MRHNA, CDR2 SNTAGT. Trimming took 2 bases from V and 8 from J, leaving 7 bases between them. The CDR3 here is CASSDTTDSPLHF. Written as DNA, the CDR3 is TGTGCCAGCAGTGACACCACGGATTCACCCCTCCACTTT.

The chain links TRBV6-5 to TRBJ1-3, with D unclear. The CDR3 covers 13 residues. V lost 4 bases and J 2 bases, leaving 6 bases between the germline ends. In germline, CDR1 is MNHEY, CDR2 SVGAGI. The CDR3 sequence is CASSWEAGNTIYF. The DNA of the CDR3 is TGTGCCAGCAGTTGGGAGGCTGGAAACACCATATATTTT.

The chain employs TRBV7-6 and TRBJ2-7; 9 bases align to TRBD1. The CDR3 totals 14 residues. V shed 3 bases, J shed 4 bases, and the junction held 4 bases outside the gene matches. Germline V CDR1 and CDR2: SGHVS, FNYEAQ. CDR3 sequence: CASSLGTGRYEQYF. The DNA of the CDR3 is TGTGCCAGCAGCTTGGGGACAGGGAGATACGAGCAGTACTTC.

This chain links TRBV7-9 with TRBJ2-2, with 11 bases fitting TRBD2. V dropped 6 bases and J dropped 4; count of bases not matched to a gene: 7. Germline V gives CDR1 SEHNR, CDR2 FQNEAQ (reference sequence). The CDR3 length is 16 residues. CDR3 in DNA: TGTGCCAGCAGGAGTAGCGGGGGGGCGGTCACCGGGGAGCTGTTTTTT. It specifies CASRSSGGAVTGELFF.

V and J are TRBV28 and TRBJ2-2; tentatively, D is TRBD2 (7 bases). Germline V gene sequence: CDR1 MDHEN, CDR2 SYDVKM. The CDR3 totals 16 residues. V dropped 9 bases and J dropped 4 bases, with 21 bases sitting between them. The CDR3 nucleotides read TGTGCCAGTCGGGGGGCCGATACAACAATCACCGGGGAGCTGTTTTTT. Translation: CASRGADTTITGELFF.

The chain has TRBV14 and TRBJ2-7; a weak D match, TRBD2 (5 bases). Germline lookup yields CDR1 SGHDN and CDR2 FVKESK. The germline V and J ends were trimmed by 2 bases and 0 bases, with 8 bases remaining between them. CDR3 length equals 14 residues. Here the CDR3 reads CASSQTGSSYEQYF. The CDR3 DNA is TGTGCCAGCAGCCAAACGGGGAGCTCCTACGAGCAGTACTTC.

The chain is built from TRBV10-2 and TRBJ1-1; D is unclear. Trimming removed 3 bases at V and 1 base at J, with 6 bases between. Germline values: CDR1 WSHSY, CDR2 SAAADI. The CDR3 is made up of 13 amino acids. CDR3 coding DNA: TGCGCCAGCAGTGACGGTGAGAACACTGAAGCTTTCTTT. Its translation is CASSDGENTEAFF.

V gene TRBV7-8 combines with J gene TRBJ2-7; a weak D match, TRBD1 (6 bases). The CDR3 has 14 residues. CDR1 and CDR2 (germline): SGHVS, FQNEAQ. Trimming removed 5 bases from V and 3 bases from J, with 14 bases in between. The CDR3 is CASSPRQALYEQYF. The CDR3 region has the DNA TGTGCCAGCAGCCCCCGACAGGCCCTCTACGAGCAGTACTTC.

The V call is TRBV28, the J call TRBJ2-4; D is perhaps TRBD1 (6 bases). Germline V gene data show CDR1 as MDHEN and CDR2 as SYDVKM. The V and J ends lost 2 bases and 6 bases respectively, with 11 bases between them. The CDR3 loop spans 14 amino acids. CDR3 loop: CASSLPQGRNIQYF. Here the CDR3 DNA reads TGTGCCAGCAGTTTACCCCAGGGGAGAAACATTCAGTACTTC.

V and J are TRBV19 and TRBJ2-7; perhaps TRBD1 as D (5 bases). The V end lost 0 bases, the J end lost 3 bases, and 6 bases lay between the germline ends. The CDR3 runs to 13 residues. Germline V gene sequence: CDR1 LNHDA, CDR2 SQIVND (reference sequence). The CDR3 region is CASSIEGDYEQYF. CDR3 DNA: TGTGCCAGTAGTATAGAAGGGGACTACGAGCAGTACTTC.

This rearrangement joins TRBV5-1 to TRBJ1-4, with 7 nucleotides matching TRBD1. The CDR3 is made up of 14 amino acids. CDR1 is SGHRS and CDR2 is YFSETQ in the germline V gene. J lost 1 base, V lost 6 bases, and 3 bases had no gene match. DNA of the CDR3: TGCGCCAGCACCCGGGACAGAACTAATGAAAAACTGTTTTTT. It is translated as CASTRDRTNEKLFF. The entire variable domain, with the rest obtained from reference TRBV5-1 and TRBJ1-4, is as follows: KAGVTQTPRYLIKTRGQQVTLSCSPISGHRSVSWYQQTPGQGLQFLFEYFSETQRNKGNFPGRFSGRQFSNSRSEMNVSTLELGDSALYLCASTRDRTNEKLFFGSGTQLSVL.

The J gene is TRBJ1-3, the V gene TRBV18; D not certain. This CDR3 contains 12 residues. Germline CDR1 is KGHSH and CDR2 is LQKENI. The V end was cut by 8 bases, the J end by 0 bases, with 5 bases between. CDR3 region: CASRVSGNTIYF. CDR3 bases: TGTGCCAGCAGAGTCTCTGGAAACACCATATATTTT.

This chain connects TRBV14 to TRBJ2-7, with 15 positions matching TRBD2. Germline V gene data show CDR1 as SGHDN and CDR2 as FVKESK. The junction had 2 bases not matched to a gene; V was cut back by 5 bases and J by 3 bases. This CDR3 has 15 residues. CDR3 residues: CASSKGLAGGYEQYF. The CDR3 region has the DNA TGTGCCAGCAGCAAGGGACTAGCGGGAGGCTACGAGCAGTACTTC.

CDR3 sequence: CASSLGLAGNEQFF. CDR3 in DNA: TGTGCCAGCAGCTTAGGACTAGCGGGCAATGAGCAGTTCTTC. This chain joins TRBV11-2 and TRBJ2-1; 10 nucleotides agree with TRBD2. In germline, CDR1 is SGHAT, CDR2 FQNNGV. This CDR3 spans 14 amino acids. Trimming cost V 1 base and J 6 bases; bases outside gene matches: 0.